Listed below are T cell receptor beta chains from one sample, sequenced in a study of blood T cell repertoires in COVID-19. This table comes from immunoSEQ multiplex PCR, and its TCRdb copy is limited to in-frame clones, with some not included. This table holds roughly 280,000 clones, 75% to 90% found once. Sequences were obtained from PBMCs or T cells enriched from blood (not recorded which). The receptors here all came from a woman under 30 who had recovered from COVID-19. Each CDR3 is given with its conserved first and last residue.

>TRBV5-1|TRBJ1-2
CASSLGAKKGYTF
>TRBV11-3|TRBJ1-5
CASSLVDRFSNQPQHF
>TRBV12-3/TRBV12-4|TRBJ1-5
CASTLGGNQPQHF
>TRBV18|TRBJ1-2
CASSPQEWEGNYGYTF
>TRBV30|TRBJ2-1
CAWTKGAVEQFF
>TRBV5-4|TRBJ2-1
CASSPGTGDYNEQFF
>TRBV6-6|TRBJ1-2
CASSRSPNGYTF
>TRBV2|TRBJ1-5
CASSENLLGAWGNQPQHF
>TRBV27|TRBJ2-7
CASSLSARGEQYF
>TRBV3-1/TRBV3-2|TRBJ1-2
CASSQTSGTVYGYTF
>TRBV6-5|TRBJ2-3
CASSPAGGTDTQYF
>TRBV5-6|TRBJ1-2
CASSRILEGDYGYTF
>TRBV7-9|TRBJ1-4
CASRPSGRPNEKLFF
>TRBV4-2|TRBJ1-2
CASSLTNYGYTF
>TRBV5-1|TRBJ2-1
CASSFGGVNNEQFF
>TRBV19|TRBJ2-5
CASSIDGEDPTQYF
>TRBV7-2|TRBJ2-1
CASRPGTSFEQFF
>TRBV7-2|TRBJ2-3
CASSRNLAGGGPDTQYF
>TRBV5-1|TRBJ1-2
CASSQGQGLNGYTF
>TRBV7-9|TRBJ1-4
CASSFNRDEKLFF
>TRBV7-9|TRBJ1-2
CASSLEEGVGYGYTF
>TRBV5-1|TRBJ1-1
CASSLATGLNTEAFF
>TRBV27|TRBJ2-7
CASSLGGTGAYEQYF
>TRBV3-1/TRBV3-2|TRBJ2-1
CASTTSSGGRNEQFF
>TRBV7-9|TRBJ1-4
CASSTTVIEKLFF
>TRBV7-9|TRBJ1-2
CATFSTQTTAGYTF
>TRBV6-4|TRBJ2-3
CASSLDTSGGSTQYF
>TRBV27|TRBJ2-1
CASSLTSGGFTYNEQFF
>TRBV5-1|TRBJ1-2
CASSTNSGYGYTF
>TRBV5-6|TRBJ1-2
CASSLVAGKIGYTF
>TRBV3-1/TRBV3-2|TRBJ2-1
CASSQGTGGEQFF
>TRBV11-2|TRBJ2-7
CASSSGLAGEPYEQYF
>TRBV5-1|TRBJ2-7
CASSLTGSYEQYF
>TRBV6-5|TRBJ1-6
CASSYETGGNSPLHF
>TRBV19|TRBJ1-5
CASNVGQGANQPQHF
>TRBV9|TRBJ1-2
CASSVGGTGGAYSYTF
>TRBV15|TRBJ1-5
CATSRAGGNQPQHF
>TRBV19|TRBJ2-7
CASSTTSGGISYEQYF
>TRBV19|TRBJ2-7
CASSAPGQPAYEQYF
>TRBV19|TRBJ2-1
CASSIRGLGGEQFF
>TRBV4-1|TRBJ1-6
CASSQAGAGGYSPLHF
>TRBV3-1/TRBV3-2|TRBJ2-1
CASSQDFGTSGYNEQFF
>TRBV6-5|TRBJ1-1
CASSRQGVGTEAFF